One sample yielded the 20 T cell receptor beta chains listed below, sequenced in a study of graft-versus-host responses after intestinal transplantation. The table came from immunoSEQ multiplex PCR; TCRdb's copy has only in-frame clones and leaves some out. The sample records 85,000 to 90,000 clones, 85% to 90% being singletons. Their antigens remain unidentified. This specimen consisted of unstimulated CD4+ T cells sorted from spleen or lymph node cells, obtained before intestinal transplant. Receptors were obtained from a human donor who received an intestinal transplant.

The gene calls are TRBV6-1 and TRBJ2-3, with TRBD2 matching 9 bases. The CDR3 extends over 14 amino acids. With 7 bases clipped from V and 3 bases from J, the junction kept 5 bases outside the gene matches. CDR1 is MNHNS and CDR2 is SASEGT in the germline V gene. The CDR3 loop reads CASNIAGETDTQYF. The DNA of the CDR3 is TGTGCCAGCAATATAGCGGGGGAGACAGATACGCAGTATTTT.

This chain's CDR3 is CASRDMGRANYGYTF. CDR3 coding DNA: TGTGCCAGCCGGGACATGGGTCGGGCTAACTATGGCTACACCTTC. The chain couples TRBV19 to TRBJ1-2; the D gene is possibly TRBD1 (6 bases). Per germline, CDR1 LNHDA and CDR2 SQIVND (reference sequence). CDR3 length: 15 amino acids. With 9 bases removed from V and 0 bases from J, the gap between germline ends came to 17 bases.

This chain links TRBV11-2 with TRBJ2-3; the match to TRBD2 covers 8 bases. This CDR3 is built from 13 residues. The ends lost 5 bases at V and 6 bases at J; junction bases unmatched: 4. The germline V gene has CDR1 SGHAT and CDR2 FQNNGV. In nucleotides, the CDR3 is TGTGCCAGCAGCAGCGGGGGTTCCGATACGCAGTATTTT. Translation: CASSSGGSDTQYF.

The J gene is TRBJ2-6, the V gene TRBV27; tentatively, D is TRBD2 (6 bases). V was pared by 11 bases and J by 3 bases, with 14 bases between. Germline CDR1 MNHEY, CDR2 SMNVEV (reference sequence). The CDR3 runs to 14 residues. The CDR3 region has the DNA TGTGCCGTGGGGGGAGCTAGTGGGGCCAACGTCCTGACTTTC. This translates into CAVGGASGANVLTF.

The rearrangement uses TRBV2 and TRBJ2-2, with TRBD2 as a possible D gene (6 bases). CDR3 size: 15 residues. Germline assignment: CDR1 SNHLY and CDR2 FYNNEI. V lost 3 bases and J 1 base, leaving 9 bases between the germline ends. The CDR3 protein is CASSEGGLNTGELFF. The CDR3, as DNA: TGTGCCAGCAGTGAGGGGGGACTGAACACCGGGGAGCTGTTTTTT.

The chain carries TRBV6-6 and TRBJ1-6; TRBD1 agrees at 9 bases. The V gene end was trimmed by 2 bases and the J gene end by 10 bases; junction bases not matched to a gene: 3. CDR1 is MNHNY, CDR2 SVGAGI, per germline (reference sequence). This CDR3 is 14 amino acids long. The CDR3 loop is CASSYGTGQSPLHF. CDR3 bases: TGTGCCAGCAGTTACGGGACAGGGCAATCACCCCTCCACTTT.

This clone was counted once. The chain combines TRBV11-2 with TRBJ1-6; weak D call: TRBD1 (5 bases). This CDR3 spans 18 amino acids. Germline lookup yields CDR1 SGHAT and CDR2 FQNNGV. V gave up 3 bases and J gave up 0 bases, with 15 bases separating them. This CDR3 reads CASSLAPPGGSYNSPLHF. The CDR3 nucleotides read TGTGCCAGCAGCTTGGCCCCCCCGGGGGGCTCCTATAATTCACCCCTCCACTTT.

The CDR3 loop is CASGDRSGGYYEQYF. The CDR3 DNA reads TGTGCCAGCGGGGATCGTAGCGGGGGCTACTACGAGCAGTACTTC. The chain couples TRBV2 to TRBJ2-7, with 9 nucleotides matching TRBD2. The ends lost 8 bases at V and 3 bases at J; junction bases unmatched: 11. The germline V gene encodes CDR1 SNHLY and CDR2 FYNNEI. This CDR3 region has 15 residues. Drawing the rest from reference TRBV2 and TRBJ2-7, the complete variable domain is EPEVTQTPSHQVTQMGQEVILRCVPISNHLYFYWYRQILGQKVEFLVSFYNNEISEKSEIFDDQFSVERPDGSNFTLKIRSTKLEDSAMYFCASGDRSGGYYEQYFGPGTRLTVT.

In its sample, this clone was seen once. The chain couples TRBV5-1 to TRBJ1-1; 8 positions match TRBD1. CDR1 and CDR2 from the germline V gene are SGHRS and YFSETQ. CDR3 length: 16 residues. V shed 4 bases and J 2 bases; nucleotides not matched to a gene: 10. CDR3 amino acids: CASSQLPGQGNTEAFF. The CDR3 DNA reads TGCGCCAGCAGCCAACTGCCAGGACAGGGCAACACTGAAGCTTTCTTT.

The chain carries TRBV2 and TRBJ2-2; perhaps TRBD2 as D (5 bases). The CDR3 extends over 14 amino acids. V gave up 6 bases and J gave up 5 bases, with 13 bases separating them. Per the germline V gene, CDR1 is SNHLY and CDR2 is FYNNEI. CDR3 amino acids: CASRRGRGTGELFF. CDR3 sequence (DNA): TGTGCCAGCAGGAGAGGCAGAGGGACCGGGGAGCTGTTTTTT.

The V call is TRBV7-9, the J call TRBJ2-1; a weak D match, TRBD2 (7 bases). Trimming stripped 1 base from V and 5 bases from J, with 15 bases between. This CDR3 region has 16 residues. Germline assignment: CDR1 SEHNR and CDR2 FQNEAQ (reference sequence). CDR3 loop: CASSLVTGGPNNEQFF. CDR3 DNA sequence: TGTGCCAGCAGCTTAGTTACGGGGGGCCCCAACAATGAGCAGTTCTTC.

V gene TRBV4-2 combines with J gene TRBJ2-7; 8 bases align to TRBD2. The CDR3 runs to 19 residues. The germline CDR1 and CDR2 sequences are LGHNA and YNFKEQ. V lost 0 bases, J lost 0 bases, and 13 bases stayed unmatched. The CDR3 protein is CASSQDGISGASSSYEQYF. The CDR3 nucleotides read TGTGCCAGCAGCCAAGATGGGATTAGCGGGGCCTCGAGCTCCTACGAGCAGTACTTC.

The genes are TRBV7-9 and TRBJ1-1; no clear D gene. Germline lookup yields CDR1 SEHNR and CDR2 FQNEAQ (reference sequence). V was trimmed by 5 bases and J by 6 bases, leaving 7 bases between them. The CDR3 runs to 11 residues. This CDR3 reads CASSPTSEAFF. DNA for the CDR3: TGTGCCAGCAGCCCTACTTCTGAAGCTTTCTTT.

This clone occurred once. This sequence joins TRBV27 and TRBJ1-6; 9 bases are shared with TRBD1. Per germline, CDR1 MNHEY and CDR2 SMNVEV (reference sequence). The V segment lost 5 bases and the J segment 8 bases; nucleotides outside the gene matches: 7. CDR3 size: 15 residues. CDR3 in amino acids: CASSTTRDRDSPLHF. The CDR3 nucleotides are TGTGCCAGCAGTACGACCCGGGACAGGGATTCACCCCTCCACTTT.

This chain connects TRBV7-2 to TRBJ2-5; D is unclear. CDR3 length: 12 amino acids. Germline lookup yields CDR1 SGHTA and CDR2 FQGNSA. The V end was cut by 3 bases, the J end by 4 bases, with 6 bases between. CDR3 loop: CASSLVGETQYF. The CDR3 region has the DNA TGTGCCAGCAGCTTGGTCGGAGAGACCCAGTACTTC.

V and J are TRBV5-4 and TRBJ2-1, with 12 bases matching TRBD2. Germline V gives CDR1 SGHNT, CDR2 YYREEE (reference sequence). The CDR3 has 15 residues. V shed 7 bases, J shed 4 bases, and the junction held 6 bases outside the gene matches. CDR3 DNA sequence: TGTGCCAGCCGAAGGACTAGCGGGGAATACAATGAGCAGTTCTTC. Translated: CASRRTSGEYNEQFF.

The chain recombines TRBV7-9 with TRBJ2-7; TRBD1 matches at 7 bases. The length of the CDR3 is 13 residues. V trimming: 8 bases; J trimming: 6 bases; junction bases outside the gene matches: 10. Germline lookup yields CDR1 SEHNR and CDR2 FQNEAQ (reference sequence). DNA of the CDR3: TGTGCCAGCGATCTACCGGGACAGTCCGAGCAGTACTTC. Translation: CASDLPGQSEQYF.

V gene TRBV23-1 combines with J gene TRBJ1-3, with 7 bases identical to TRBD1. TRBV23-1 has ORF status, its function being uncertain. V gave up 3 bases and J gave up 0 bases; unmatched junction bases: 5. CDR3 size: 16 residues. CDR3 in DNA: TGCGCCAGCAGTCAGTCCAGGGGGAACTCTGGAAACACCATATATTTT. Its translation is CASSQSRGNSGNTIYF.

The chain links TRBV5-4 to TRBJ2-1, with 10 bases lining up with TRBD2. The V segment lost 5 bases and the J segment 6 bases; nucleotides outside the gene matches: 8. Germline V gives CDR1 SGHNT, CDR2 YYREEE (reference sequence). The CDR3 extends over 15 amino acids. CDR3: CASRKSGGAPNEQFF. The CDR3 region has the DNA TGTGCCAGCAGGAAAAGCGGGGGGGCCCCCAATGAGCAGTTCTTC.

The V call is TRBV27, the J call TRBJ1-2; 12 positions match TRBD1. V shed 0 bases and J 4 bases; nucleotides not matched to a gene: 3. The CDR3 totals 16 residues. Germline values: CDR1 MNHEY, CDR2 SMNVEV (reference sequence). The CDR3: CASSLSGTGGFYGYTF. In DNA, the CDR3 is TGTGCCAGCAGTTTATCGGGGACAGGGGGCTTCTATGGCTACACCTTC.